This T cell receptor beta chain appears in the sequencing data of a study of T cell responses to AZD1222 COVID-19 vaccine. The CDR3 length is 17 residues. The J segment lost 5 bases and the V segment lost 2 bases, leaving 9 bases of the junction unmatched. Germline CDR1 and CDR2: LNHNV and YYDKDF (reference sequence). Libraries were prepared by immunoSEQ multiplex PCR; TCRdb keeps only in-frame clonotypes and omits some of them. The sample lists 200,000 to 300,000 clones; 85% to 95% were seen once. The TCR sequence derives from an adult in good health. The sequencing here drew on peripheral blood, taken on day 0 of AZD1222 vaccination. The chain combines TRBV15 with TRBJ1-4; 9 nucleotides match TRBD1. CDR3 in amino acids: CATSRTTPGQGNEKLFF. The CDR3 nucleotides are TGTGCCACCAGCAGAACGACACCGGGACAGGGAAATGAAAAACTGTTTTTT.